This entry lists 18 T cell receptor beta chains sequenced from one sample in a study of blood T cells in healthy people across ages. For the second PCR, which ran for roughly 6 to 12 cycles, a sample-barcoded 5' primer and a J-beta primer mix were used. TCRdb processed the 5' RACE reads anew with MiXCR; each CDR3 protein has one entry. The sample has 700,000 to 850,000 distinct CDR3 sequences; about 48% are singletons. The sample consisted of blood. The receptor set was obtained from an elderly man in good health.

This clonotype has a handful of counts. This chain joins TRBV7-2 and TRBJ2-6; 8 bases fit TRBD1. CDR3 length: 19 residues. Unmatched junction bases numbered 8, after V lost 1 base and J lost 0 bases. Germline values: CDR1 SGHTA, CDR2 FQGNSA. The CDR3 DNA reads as TGTGCCAGCAGCTTAGAGGGTCCGGACAGGGTCTCTGGGGCCAACGTCCTGACTTTC. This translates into CASSLEGPDRVSGANVLTF.

CDR3 region: CASRSPSIMAGAGETQYF. In DNA form, the CDR3 reads TGTGCCAGCAGATCCCCATCAATCATGGCGGGAGCTGGAGAGACCCAGTACTTC. The chain combines TRBV5-5 with TRBJ2-5; the match to TRBD2 covers 7 bases. The CDR3 has 18 amino acids. Losses at the gene ends were 5 bases for V and 4 bases for J; bases not matched to a gene: 20. Germline loops: CDR1 SGHKS, CDR2 YYEKEE (reference sequence).

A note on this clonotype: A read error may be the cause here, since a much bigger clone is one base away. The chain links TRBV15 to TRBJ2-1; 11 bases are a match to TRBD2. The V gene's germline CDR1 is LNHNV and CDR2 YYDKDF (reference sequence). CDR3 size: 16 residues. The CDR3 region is CATSRDLLAGGNGQFF. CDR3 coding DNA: TGTGCCACCAGCAGAGATCTCCTAGCGGGAGGCAATGGGCAGTTCTTC.

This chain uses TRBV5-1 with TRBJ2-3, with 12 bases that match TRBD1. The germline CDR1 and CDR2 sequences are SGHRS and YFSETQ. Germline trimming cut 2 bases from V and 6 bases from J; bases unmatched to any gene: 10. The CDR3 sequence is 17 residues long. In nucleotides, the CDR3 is TGCGCCAGCAGCTTACCCCTGGGACAGGGGGCAATTGATACGCAGTATTTT. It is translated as CASSLPLGQGAIDTQYF. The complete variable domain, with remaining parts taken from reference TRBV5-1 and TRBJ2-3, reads KAGVTQTPRYLIKTRGQQVTLSCSPISGHRSVSWYQQTPGQGLQFLFEYFSETQRNKGNFPGRFSGRQFSNSRSEMNVSTLELGDSALYLCASSLPLGQGAIDTQYFGPGTRLTVL.

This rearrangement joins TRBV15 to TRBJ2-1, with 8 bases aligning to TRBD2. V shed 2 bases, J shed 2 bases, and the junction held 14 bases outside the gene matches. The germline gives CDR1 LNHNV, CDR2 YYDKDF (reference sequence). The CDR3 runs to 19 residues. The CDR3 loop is CATSRSGTRYFSAYNEQFF. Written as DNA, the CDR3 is TGTGCCACCAGCAGATCGGGGACTAGGTACTTCTCGGCCTACAATGAGCAGTTCTTC. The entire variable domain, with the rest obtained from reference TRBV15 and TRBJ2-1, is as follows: DAMVIQNPRYQVTQFGKPVTLSCSQTLNHNVMYWYQQKSSQAPKLLFHYYDKDFNNEADTPDNFQSRRPNTSFCFLDIRSPGLGDTAMYLCATSRSGTRYFSAYNEQFFGPGTRLTVL.

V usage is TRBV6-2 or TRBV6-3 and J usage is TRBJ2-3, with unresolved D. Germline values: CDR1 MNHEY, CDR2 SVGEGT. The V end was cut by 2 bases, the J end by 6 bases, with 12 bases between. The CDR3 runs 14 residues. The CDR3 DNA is TGTGCCAGCAGTTACGGGCTAGATTGGGATACGCAGTATTTT. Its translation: CASSYGLDWDTQYF.

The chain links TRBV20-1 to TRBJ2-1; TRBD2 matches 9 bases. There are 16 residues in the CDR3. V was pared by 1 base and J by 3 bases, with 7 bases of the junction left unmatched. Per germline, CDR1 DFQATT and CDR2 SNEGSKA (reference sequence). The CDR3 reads CSARGASGGFYNEQFF. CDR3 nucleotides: TGCAGTGCTAGAGGGGCGAGCGGGGGGTTCTACAATGAGCAGTTCTTC.

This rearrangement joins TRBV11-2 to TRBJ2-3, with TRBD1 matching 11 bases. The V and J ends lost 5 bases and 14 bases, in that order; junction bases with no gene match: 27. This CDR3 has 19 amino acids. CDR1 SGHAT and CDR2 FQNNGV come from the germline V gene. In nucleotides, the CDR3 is TGTGCCAGCAGCCAGATCCGGGACAGGGGGATTTTGGAGCACAGATACGCGTATTTT. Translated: CASSQIRDRGILEHRYAYF.

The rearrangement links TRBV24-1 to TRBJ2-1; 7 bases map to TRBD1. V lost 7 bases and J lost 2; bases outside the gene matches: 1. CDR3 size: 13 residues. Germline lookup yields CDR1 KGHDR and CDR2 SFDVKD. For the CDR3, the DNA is TGTGCCACCAGCGACAGGGCCTACAATGAGCAGTTCTTC. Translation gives CATSDRAYNEQFF.

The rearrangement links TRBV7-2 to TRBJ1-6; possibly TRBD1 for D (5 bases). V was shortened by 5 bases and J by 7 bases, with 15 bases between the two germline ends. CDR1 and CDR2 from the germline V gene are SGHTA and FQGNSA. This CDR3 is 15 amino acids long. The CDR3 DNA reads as TGTGCCAGCAGCGTCGTAGGGGCCATCAATTCACCCCTCCACTTT. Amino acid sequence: CASSVVGAINSPLHF.

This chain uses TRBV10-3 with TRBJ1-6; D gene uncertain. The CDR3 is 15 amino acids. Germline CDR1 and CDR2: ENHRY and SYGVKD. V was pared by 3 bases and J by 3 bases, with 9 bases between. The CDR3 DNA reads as TGTGCCATCAGTGAAGGGCAGGACTATAATTCACCCCTCCACTTT. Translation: CAISEGQDYNSPLHF.

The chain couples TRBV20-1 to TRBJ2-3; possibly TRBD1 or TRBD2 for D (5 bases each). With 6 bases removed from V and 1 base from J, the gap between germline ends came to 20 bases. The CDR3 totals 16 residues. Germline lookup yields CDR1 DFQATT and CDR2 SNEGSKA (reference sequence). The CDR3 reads CSAEPRGLEGTDTQYF. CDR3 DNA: TGCAGTGCCGAACCCCGGGGCCTCGAGGGCACAGATACGCAGTATTTT.

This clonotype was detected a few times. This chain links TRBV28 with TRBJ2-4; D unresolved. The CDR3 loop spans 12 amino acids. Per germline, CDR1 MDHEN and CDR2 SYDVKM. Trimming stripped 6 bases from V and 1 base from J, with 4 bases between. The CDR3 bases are TGTGCCAGCAGCGCGGCCAAAAACATTCAGTACTTC. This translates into CASSAAKNIQYF.

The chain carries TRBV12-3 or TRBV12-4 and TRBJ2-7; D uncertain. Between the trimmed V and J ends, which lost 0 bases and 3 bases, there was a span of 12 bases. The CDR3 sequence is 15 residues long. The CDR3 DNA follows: TGTGCCAGCAGTTTAGCGGGTGGAAATTACTACGAGCAGTACTTC. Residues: CASSLAGGNYYEQYF.

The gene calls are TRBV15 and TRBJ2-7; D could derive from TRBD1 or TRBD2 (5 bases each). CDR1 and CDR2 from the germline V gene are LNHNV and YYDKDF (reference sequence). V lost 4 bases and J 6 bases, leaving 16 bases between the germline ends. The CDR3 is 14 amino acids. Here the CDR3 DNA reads TGTGCCACCAGCAACCGGGGCCTCCAACTCGAGCAGTACTTC. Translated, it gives CATSNRGLQLEQYF.

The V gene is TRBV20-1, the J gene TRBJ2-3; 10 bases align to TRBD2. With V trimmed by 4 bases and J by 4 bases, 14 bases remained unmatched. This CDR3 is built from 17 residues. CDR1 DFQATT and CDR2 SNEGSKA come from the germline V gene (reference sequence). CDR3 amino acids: CSATRRLAGEIADTQYF. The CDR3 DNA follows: TGCAGTGCTACCCGCCGGCTAGCGGGAGAGATTGCAGATACGCAGTATTTT.

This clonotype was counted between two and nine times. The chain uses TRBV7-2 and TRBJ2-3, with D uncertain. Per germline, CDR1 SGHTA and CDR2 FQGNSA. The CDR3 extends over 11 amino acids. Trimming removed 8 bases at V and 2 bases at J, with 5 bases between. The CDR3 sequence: CASGNTDTQYF. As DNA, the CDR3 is TGTGCCAGCGGCAACACAGATACGCAGTATTTT.

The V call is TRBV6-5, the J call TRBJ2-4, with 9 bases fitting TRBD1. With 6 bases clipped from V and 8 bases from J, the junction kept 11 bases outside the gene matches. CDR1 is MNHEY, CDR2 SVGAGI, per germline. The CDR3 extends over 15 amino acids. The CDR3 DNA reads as TGTGCCAGCAGCCGCCGGGACAGGGTATCGGACATTCAGTACTTC. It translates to CASSRRDRVSDIQYF.